The 21 T cell receptor beta chains given below trace back to one sample, sequenced in a study of regulatory T cells in long-lasting Graves disease. Time point: newly diagnosed GD, antithyroid drugs for less than 3 months. After RNA was extracted from PBMCs, the TCR library was made from it. iRepertoire HTBI primers and Arm-PCR of CDR3 regions built TCR beta libraries. TCRdb independently ran MiXCR on the multiplex PCR reads; one entry per CDR3 protein. Among roughly 420,000 distinct CDR3 sequences listed, about a sixth were seen once. The data also belong to a second study, concerning T cells in Graves' hyperthyroidism and ophthalmopathy.

The material was peripheral blood mononuclear cells (PBMCs), obtained at new diagnosis, from a patient treated with antithyroid drugs. These receptors came from a woman in her 30s with Graves disease.

This clonotype appeared once. The germline gene is not matched at one end of the junction; a read error may be the cause. The chain couples TRBV7-9 to TRBJ2-2; D is unresolved. CDR1 and CDR2 from the germline V gene are SEHNR and FQNEAQ (reference sequence). There are 15 residues in the CDR3. The chain's CDR3 is CASGLDYGNTGELFF. CDR3 coding DNA: TGTGCCAGCGGCTTAGATTACGGGAACACCGGGGAGCTGTTTTTT.

The J gene is TRBJ2-1, the V gene TRBV27, with TRBD2 matching 15 bases. With V trimmed by 2 bases and J by 7 bases, 6 bases remained unmatched. Germline V gene data show CDR1 as MNHEY and CDR2 as SMNVEV (reference sequence). There are 17 residues in the CDR3. The CDR3, as DNA: TGTGCCAGCAGTTTAAAGGGACTAGCGGGAGGATATAATGAGCAGTTCTTC. Translated: CASSLKGLAGGYNEQFF.

This clonotype showed up many times. The gene calls are TRBV18 and TRBJ2-5; 10 nucleotides line up with TRBD2. This CDR3 has 14 amino acids. Looked up from germline, CDR1 is KGHSH and CDR2 is LQKENI. The V and J ends lost 8 bases and 3 bases, in that order; junction bases with no gene match: 6. CDR3 amino acids: CASSPGLAEETQYF. The CDR3 bases are TGTGCCAGCAGTCCCGGACTAGCGGAAGAGACCCAGTACTTC.

J is TRBJ2-4 and V is TRBV28, with 8 positions matching TRBD2. The CDR3 has 16 residues. Looked up from germline, CDR1 is MDHEN and CDR2 is SYDVKM. V dropped 1 base and J dropped 1; count of bases not matched to a gene: 3. The CDR3 sequence: CASSLFGGRAKNIQYF. The CDR3 DNA reads TGTGCCAGCAGTTTATTCGGCGGGAGGGCCAAAAACATTCAGTACTTC.

This clonotype was observed at least ten times. This chain connects TRBV29-1 to TRBJ1-1; D is possibly TRBD1 (5 bases). Germline-derived CDR1 and CDR2 are SQVTM and ANQGSEA. V was shortened by 6 bases and J by 4 bases, with 21 bases between the two germline ends. This CDR3 spans 15 amino acids. DNA of the CDR3: TGCAGCGTCGAGGGGCGACCCGGGAGGGCCACTGAAGCTTTCTTT. Translated: CSVEGRPGRATEAFF.

This clonotype was recorded many times. The chain joins TRBV3-1 to TRBJ1-4; 7 nucleotides match TRBD1. CDR1 is LGHDT, CDR2 YNNKEL, per germline (reference sequence). The trim removed 0 bases at V and 15 bases at J, leaving 13 bases unmatched. This CDR3 contains 15 residues. The CDR3 loop is CASSQDSGQARVVFF. CDR3 bases: TGTGCCAGCAGCCAAGATAGCGGACAGGCACGAGTAGTGTTTTTT.

This rearrangement joins TRBV28 to TRBJ1-5; D remains ambiguous. The ends were cut back, 5 bases at V and 0 bases at J, with 14 bases in the middle. This CDR3 has 16 residues. The germline V gene has CDR1 MDHEN and CDR2 SYDVKM. The CDR3 nucleotides are TGTGCCAGCAGTCAATGGACGGGCTATAGCAATCAGCCCCAGCATTTT. It is translated as CASSQWTGYSNQPQHF.

This clonotype appeared a few times. The rearrangement links TRBV19 to TRBJ1-5; a weak D match, TRBD1 (5 bases). The CDR3 extends over 16 amino acids. V was cut by 7 bases and J by 3 bases, with 19 bases left in between. Germline V CDR1 and CDR2: LNHDA, SQIVND (reference sequence). CDR3 coding DNA: TGTGCCAGTACCCCCGTGGGGCAGGAGGACAATCAGCCCCAGCATTTT. Its translation is CASTPVGQEDNQPQHF.

In the case of this clonotype: At one of its ends the junction is not consistent with the germline gene, which may arise from a read error. The gene calls are TRBV6-2 or TRBV6-3 and TRBJ1-4; D is possibly TRBD1 (6 bases). The germline CDR1 and CDR2 sequences are MNHEY and SVGEGT. The CDR3 spans 15 residues. In nucleotides, the CDR3 is TGTGCCAGCAGTGCCCTGACAGGAGGGCATGAAAAACTGGTTTTT. Translated, it gives CASSALTGGHEKLVF.

The CDR3 coding sequence is TGTGCCAGTAGTAAACAAGCGGGAGGGTCTGTCAATGAGCAGTACTTC. Protein: CASSKQAGGSVNEQYF. V gene TRBV19 combines with J gene TRBJ2-3, with 10 positions matching TRBD2. The J call may not be correct, given that the DNA end is closer to TRBJ2-7. Germline CDR1 is LNHDA and CDR2 is SQIVND (reference sequence). The CDR3 contains 16 residues.

This clonotype was observed at least ten times. This chain links TRBV6-1 with TRBJ1-1; D remains unclear. This CDR3 region has 14 residues. Germline V gene lookup returns CDR1 MNHNS and CDR2 SASEGT. Trimming left V 9 bases short and J 1 base short, with 15 bases between. The CDR3 DNA reads as TGTGCCAGTTCATGGACGAACAAGAACACTGAAGCTTTCTTT. Translation: CASSWTNKNTEAFF.

This clonotype was seen ten or more times. Written as DNA, the CDR3 is TGTGCCAGCAGCCCGCTAGCGGGAGGGCCTCTTTCCTACGAGCAGTACTTC. The encoded protein is CASSPLAGGPLSYEQYF. The chain recombines TRBV28 with TRBJ2-7; the match to TRBD2 covers 12 bases. The CDR3 length is 17 residues. Germline CDR1 and CDR2: MDHEN and SYDVKM. Trimming took 6 bases from V and 1 from J; bases not matched to a gene: 10.

The rearrangement links TRBV9 to TRBJ2-1, with 11 bases identical to TRBD2. With V trimmed by 0 bases and J by 7 bases, 3 bases remained unmatched. The length of the CDR3 is 15 residues. Germline loops: CDR1 SGDLS, CDR2 YYNGEE. The CDR3 bases are TGTGCCAGCAGCGTAGTAGCGGGAGGGCTTAATGAGCAGTTCTTC. This encodes CASSVVAGGLNEQFF.

Ten or more counts support this clonotype. The chain uses TRBV28 and TRBJ2-2, with D hard to call. This CDR3 is built from 13 residues. The ends were cut back, 6 bases at V and 6 bases at J, with 11 bases in the middle. Germline CDR1 reads MDHEN; CDR2 reads SYDVKM. The CDR3 sequence is CASRASISGELFF. In DNA form, the CDR3 reads TGTGCCAGCAGAGCTAGTATATCCGGGGAGCTGTTTTTT.

This clonotype was recorded many times. The J gene is TRBJ2-7, the V gene TRBV28; unclear D gene. The CDR3 consists of 15 residues. Trimming removed 4 bases from V and 0 bases from J, with 13 bases in between. The germline CDR1 and CDR2 sequences are MDHEN and SYDVKM. In DNA form, the CDR3 reads TGTGCCAGCAGTTCGGTTGGGCCTAGCTCCTACGAGCAGTACTTC. As protein: CASSSVGPSSYEQYF.

This clonotype was detected many times. The V gene is TRBV28, the J gene TRBJ2-7, with TRBD1 matching 7 bases. The germline CDR1 and CDR2 sequences are MDHEN and SYDVKM. Unmatched junction bases numbered 8, after V lost 4 bases and J lost 2 bases. There are 15 residues in the CDR3. CDR3 region: CASSSTGQNPYEQYF. CDR3 in DNA: TGTGCCAGCAGTTCCACGGGACAGAACCCCTACGAGCAGTACTTC.

This clonotype came up many times. The V gene is TRBV28, the J gene TRBJ2-1, with 8 bases lining up with TRBD2. After removal of 10 bases from V and 4 bases from J, the junction contained 12 bases not matched to a gene. The CDR3 sequence is 15 residues long. Germline V CDR1 and CDR2: MDHEN, SYDVKM. The CDR3 nucleotides are TGTGCCACCGAGATCTGGACTAGCAGTTACAATGAGCAGTTCTTC. This codes for CATEIWTSSYNEQFF.

The J gene is TRBJ2-5, the V gene TRBV19; 10 nucleotides match TRBD2. With the DNA end fitting TRBJ2-1 better, the J assignment may be wrong. CDR3 length: 13 amino acids. Germline V gives CDR1 LNHDA, CDR2 SQIVND (reference sequence). As DNA, the CDR3 is TGTGCCAGTGTTAGTAGCGGGGGGCGCGAGCAGTTCTTC. It codes for CASVSSGGREQFF.

The chain employs TRBV6-5 and TRBJ2-3; D is perhaps TRBD1 or TRBD2 (5 bases each). Germline CDR1 is MNHEY and CDR2 is SVGAGI. Between the trimmed V and J ends, which lost 4 bases and 5 bases, there was a span of 19 bases. The CDR3 runs 16 residues. This CDR3 is CASSFNLGWGRDTQYF. For the CDR3, the DNA is TGTGCCAGCAGTTTTAACTTGGGGTGGGGGAGAGATACGCAGTATTTT.

For this clonotype: Just one base apart from a much larger clone, this may be a read error. This sequence joins TRBV20-1 and TRBJ2-1; the match to TRBD2 covers 12 bases. Germline V gene lookup returns CDR1 DFQATT and CDR2 SNEGSKA (reference sequence). CDR3 length: 13 residues. V was pared by 3 bases and J by 7 bases, with 1 base of the junction left unmatched. In DNA, the CDR3 is TGCAGTGCTAGTCTAGCGGGAGGGAATGAGCAGTTCTTC. Translated: CSASLAGGNEQFF.

This clonotype has at least ten counts. The genes are TRBV20-1 and TRBJ2-1, with 10 bases matching TRBD2. Trimming at V came to 0 bases and at J to 5 bases, leaving 4 bases not matched to a gene. The CDR3 runs 15 residues. Germline V CDR1 and CDR2: DFQATT, SNEGSKA (reference sequence). The CDR3 loop reads CSARETSGNNNEQFF. The CDR3 coding sequence is TGCAGTGCTAGAGAAACTAGCGGGAACAACAATGAGCAGTTCTTC.